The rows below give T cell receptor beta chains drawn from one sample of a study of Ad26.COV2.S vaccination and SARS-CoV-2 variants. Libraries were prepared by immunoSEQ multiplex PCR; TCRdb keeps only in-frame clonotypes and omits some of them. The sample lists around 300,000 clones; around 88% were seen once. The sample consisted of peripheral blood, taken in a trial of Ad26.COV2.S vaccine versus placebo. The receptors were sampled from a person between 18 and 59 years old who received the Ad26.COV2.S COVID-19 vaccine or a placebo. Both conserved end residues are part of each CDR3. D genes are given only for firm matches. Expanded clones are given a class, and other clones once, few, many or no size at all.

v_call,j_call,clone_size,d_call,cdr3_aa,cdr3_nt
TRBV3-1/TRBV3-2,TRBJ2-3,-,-,CASSSSPGARPGTQYF,TGTGCCAGCTCCTCGTCTCCGGGGGCCCGGCCCGGTACGCAGTATTTT
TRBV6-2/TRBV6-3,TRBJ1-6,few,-,CASSSRTANNSPLHF,TGTGCCAGCAGTTCTCGGACAGCTAATAATTCACCCCTCCACTTT
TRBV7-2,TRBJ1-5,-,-,CASSSDSNQPQHF,TGTGCCAGCAGCTCCGATAGCAATCAGCCCCAGCATTTT
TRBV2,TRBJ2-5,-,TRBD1,CASTERPTGVETQYF,TGTGCCAGCACCGAGAGACCGACAGGGGTAGAGACCCAGTACTTC
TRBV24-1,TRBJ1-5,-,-,CATSALTVSQPQHF,TGTGCCACCAGTGCCCTGACAGTATCTCAGCCCCAGCATTTT
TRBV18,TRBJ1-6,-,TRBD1,CASSRQGGSNSPLHF,TGTGCCAGCTCCCGTCAGGGGGGGTCAAATTCACCCCTCCACTTT
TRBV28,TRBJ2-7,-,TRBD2,CASSFGGRGYEQYF,TGTGCCAGCAGTTTCGGCGGGAGAGGCTACGAGCAGTACTTC
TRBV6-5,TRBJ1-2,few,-,CASSSRLYGYTF,TGTGCCAGCAGTTCCCGCTTATATGGCTACACCTTC
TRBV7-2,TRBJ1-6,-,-,CASSRDGDSPLHF,TGTGCCAGCAGCCGCGACGGGGATTCACCCCTCCACTTT
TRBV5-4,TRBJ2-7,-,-,CASSLKGFSYEQYF,TGTGCCAGCAGCTTGAAGGGTTTCTCCTACGAGCAGTACTTC
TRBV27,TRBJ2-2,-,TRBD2,CASSLRGLAGGYTGELFF,TGTGCCAGCAGCCTGAGGGGGCTAGCGGGAGGTTACACCGGGGAGCTGTTTTTT
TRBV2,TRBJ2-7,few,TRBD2,CASKRGVTYEQYF,TGTGCCAGCAAGCGGGGGGTTACCTACGAGCAGTACTTC
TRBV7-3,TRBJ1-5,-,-,CASNLLAGGRSNQPQHF,TGTGCCAGCAACCTCTTAGCCGGGGGGCGTTCCAATCAGCCCCAGCATTTT
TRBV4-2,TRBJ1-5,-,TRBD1,CASSLDPRTGTGQPQHF,TGTGCCAGCAGCCTAGACCCCCGGACAGGGACGGGTCAGCCCCAGCATTTT
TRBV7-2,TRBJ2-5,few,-,CASSLVGGPETQYF,TGTGCCAGCAGCTTAGTGGGGGGCCCGGAGACCCAGTACTTC
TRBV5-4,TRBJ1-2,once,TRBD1,CASSLRQGAGGYTF,TGTGCCAGCAGCTTGAGGCAGGGGGCTGGAGGCTACACCTTC
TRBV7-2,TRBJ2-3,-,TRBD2,CASSLRLAGHSTDTQYF,TGTGCCAGCAGCTTAAGACTAGCGGGGCATAGCACAGATACGCAGTATTTT
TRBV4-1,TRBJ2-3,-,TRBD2,CASSTRTSGDTDTQYF,TGCGCCAGCAGCACAAGGACTAGCGGGGACACAGATACGCAGTATTTT
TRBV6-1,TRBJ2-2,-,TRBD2,CASSVKTSGGTGELFF,TGTGCCAGCAGTGTGAAAACTAGCGGGGGGACCGGGGAGCTGTTTTTT
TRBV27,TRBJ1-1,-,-,CASSLSAGEAFF,TGTGCCAGCAGTTTATCGGCAGGGGAAGCTTTCTTT
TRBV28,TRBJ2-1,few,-,CASSLVTGAYNEQFF,TGTGCCAGCAGTTTAGTGACAGGAGCCTACAATGAGCAGTTCTTC
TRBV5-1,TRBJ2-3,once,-,CASSLMDSRTDTQYF,TGCGCCAGCAGCTTGATGGACAGCCGCACAGATACGCAGTATTTT
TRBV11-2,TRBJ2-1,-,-,CASSYRHEQFF,TGTGCCAGCAGCTACCGTCATGAGCAGTTCTTC
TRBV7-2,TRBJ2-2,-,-,CASSPQPSTSFGELFF,TGTGCCAGCAGCCCCCAGCCCTCGACTAGTTTCGGGGAGCTGTTTTTT
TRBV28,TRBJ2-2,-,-,CASSLTGRVVGNTGELFF,TGTGCCAGCAGTTTGACCGGCAGGGTCGTCGGGAACACCGGGGAGCTGTTTTTT
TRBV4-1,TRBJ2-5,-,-,CASSQESRRGTQYF,TGCGCCAGCAGCCAAGAGTCCAGAAGAGGGACCCAGTACTTC
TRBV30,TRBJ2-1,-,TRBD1,CAWSAGGGSYNEQFF,TGTGCCTGGAGTGCAGGGGGTGGGTCCTACAATGAGCAGTTCTTC
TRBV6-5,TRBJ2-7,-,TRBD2,CASSSSSGSYYEQYF,TGTGCCAGCAGTTCGTCTAGCGGGAGCTACTACGAGCAGTACTTC
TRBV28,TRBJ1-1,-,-,CASSPGASNTEAFF,TGTGCCAGCAGCCCAGGGGCGTCGAACACTGAAGCTTTCTTT
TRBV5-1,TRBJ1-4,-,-,CASSLDRPNEKLFF,TGCGCCAGCAGCTTAGACAGACCTAATGAAAAACTGTTTTTT
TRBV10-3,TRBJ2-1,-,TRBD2,CAITSGGGRSSYNEQFF,TGTGCCATCACGTCGGGGGGAGGTCGTAGCTCCTACAATGAGCAGTTCTTC
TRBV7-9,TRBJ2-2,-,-,CASSPGGGVRLGELFF,TGTGCCAGCAGCCCGGGAGGGGGCGTAAGACTCGGGGAGCTGTTTTTT
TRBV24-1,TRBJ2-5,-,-,CATSEWGQETQYF,TGTGCCACCAGTGAATGGGGGCAAGAGACCCAGTACTTC
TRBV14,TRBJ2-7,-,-,CASSLTTGPYEQYF,TGTGCCAGCAGCCTTACCACAGGACCCTACGAGCAGTACTTC
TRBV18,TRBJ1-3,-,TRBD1,CASSPVDRGSDTIYF,TGTGCCAGCTCACCAGTGGACAGGGGGTCGGACACCATATATTTT
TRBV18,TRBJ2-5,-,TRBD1,CASSPKDRGETQYF,TGTGCCAGCTCCCCGAAGGACAGGGGGGAGACCCAGTACTTC
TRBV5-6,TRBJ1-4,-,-,CASSLGGGQARNEKLFF,TGTGCCAGCAGCTTGGGCGGGGGCCAAGCGAGGAATGAAAAACTGTTTTTT